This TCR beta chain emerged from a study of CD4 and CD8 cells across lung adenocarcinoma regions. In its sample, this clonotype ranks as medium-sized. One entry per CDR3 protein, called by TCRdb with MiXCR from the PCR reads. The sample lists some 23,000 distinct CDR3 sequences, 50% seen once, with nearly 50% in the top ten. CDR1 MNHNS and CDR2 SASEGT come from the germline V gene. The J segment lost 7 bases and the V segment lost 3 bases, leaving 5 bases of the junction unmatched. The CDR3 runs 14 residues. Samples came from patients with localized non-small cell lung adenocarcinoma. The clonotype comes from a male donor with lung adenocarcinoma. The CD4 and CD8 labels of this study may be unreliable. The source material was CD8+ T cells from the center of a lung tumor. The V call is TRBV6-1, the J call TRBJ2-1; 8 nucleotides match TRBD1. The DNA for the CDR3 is TGTGCCAGCAGTGACAGGGGGCAGGGGAATGAGCAGTTCTTC. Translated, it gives CASSDRGQGNEQFF.